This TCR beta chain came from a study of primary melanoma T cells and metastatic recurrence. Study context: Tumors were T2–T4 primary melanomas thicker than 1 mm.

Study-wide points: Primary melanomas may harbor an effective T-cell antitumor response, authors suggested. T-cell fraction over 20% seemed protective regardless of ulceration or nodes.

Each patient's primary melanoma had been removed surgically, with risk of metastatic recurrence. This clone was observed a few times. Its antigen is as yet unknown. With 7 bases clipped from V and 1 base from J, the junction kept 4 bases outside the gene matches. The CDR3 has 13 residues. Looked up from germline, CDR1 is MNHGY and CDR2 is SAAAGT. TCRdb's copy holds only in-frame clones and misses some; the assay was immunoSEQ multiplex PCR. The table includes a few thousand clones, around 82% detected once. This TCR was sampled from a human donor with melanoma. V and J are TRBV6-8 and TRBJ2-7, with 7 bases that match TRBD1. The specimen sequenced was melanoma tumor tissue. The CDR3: CASTGQPSYEQYF. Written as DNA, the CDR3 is TGTGCCAGCACGGGACAGCCTTCCTACGAGCAGTACTTC.